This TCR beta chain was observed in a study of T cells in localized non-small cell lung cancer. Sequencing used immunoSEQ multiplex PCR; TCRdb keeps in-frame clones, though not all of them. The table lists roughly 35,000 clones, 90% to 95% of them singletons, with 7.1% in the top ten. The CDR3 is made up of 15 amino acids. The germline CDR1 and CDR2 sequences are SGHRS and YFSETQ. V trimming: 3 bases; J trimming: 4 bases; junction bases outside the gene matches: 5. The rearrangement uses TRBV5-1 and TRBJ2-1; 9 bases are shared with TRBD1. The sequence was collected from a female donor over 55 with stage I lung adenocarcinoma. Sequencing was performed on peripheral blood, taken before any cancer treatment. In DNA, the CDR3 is TGCGCCAGCAGCTCGACAGGGGGTACGTACAATGAGCAGTTCTTC. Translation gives CASSSTGGTYNEQFF.